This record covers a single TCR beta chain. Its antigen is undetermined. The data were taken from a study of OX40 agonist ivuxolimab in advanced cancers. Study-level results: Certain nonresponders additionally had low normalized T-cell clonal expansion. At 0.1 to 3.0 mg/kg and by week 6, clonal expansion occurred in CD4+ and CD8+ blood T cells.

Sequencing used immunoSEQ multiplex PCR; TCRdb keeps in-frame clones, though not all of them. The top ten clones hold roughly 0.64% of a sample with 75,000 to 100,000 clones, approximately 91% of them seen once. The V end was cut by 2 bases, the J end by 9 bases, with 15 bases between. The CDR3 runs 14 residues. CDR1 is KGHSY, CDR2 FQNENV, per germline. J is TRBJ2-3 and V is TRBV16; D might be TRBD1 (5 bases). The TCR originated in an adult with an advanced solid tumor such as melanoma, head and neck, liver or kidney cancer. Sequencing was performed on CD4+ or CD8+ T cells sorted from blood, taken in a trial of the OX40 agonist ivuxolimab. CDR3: CASSQRTGEITQYF. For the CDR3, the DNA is TGTGCCAGCAGCCAACGTACAGGCGAGATAACGCAGTATTTT.